The source of this T cell receptor beta chain is a study of blood T cell repertoires in COVID-19. In the study overall: The United States, Italy and Spain supplied acute and convalescent COVID-19 samples. From T cells, B-cell-depleted T cells, or PBMCs came the material, which was cDNA or gDNA.

In the study's own analysis: Reference gene primer amplification gave nucleated cell count estimates. Assay: immunoSEQ multiplex PCR; the TCRdb copy retains only in-frame clones and omits some. That table gives V, J and clone size, and the DNA gave D and trimming. The sample includes roughly 140,000 clones, around 90% of them seen just once. V was cut by 3 bases and J by 1 base, with 9 bases left in between. Germline assignment: CDR1 KGHSH and CDR2 LQKENI. CDR3 length equals 14 residues. Sequenced material: peripheral blood. The J gene is TRBJ1-1, the V gene TRBV18, with D possibly being TRBD1 (6 bases). This clonotype was sampled from an elderly woman with acute or convalescent COVID-19. CDR3 in DNA: TGTGCCAGCTCACCGCAGGGGCCGAACACTGAAGCTTTCTTT. Residues: CASSPQGPNTEAFF.